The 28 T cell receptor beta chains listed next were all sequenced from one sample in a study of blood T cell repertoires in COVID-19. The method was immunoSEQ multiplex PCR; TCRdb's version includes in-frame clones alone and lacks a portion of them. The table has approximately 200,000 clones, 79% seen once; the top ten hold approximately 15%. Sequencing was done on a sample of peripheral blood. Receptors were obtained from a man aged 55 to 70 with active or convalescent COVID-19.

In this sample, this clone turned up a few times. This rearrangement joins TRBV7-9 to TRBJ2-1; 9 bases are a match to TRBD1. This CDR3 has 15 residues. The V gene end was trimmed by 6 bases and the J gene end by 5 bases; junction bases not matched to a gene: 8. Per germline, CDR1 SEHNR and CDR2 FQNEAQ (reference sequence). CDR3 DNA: TGTGCCAGCAGATCTCGGGACAGGGAGCACAATGAGCAGTTCTTC. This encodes CASRSRDREHNEQFF.

CDR3 in amino acids: CASSSTGVQAFF. The CDR3 DNA reads TGTGCCAGCAGCTCGACAGGGGTTCAGGCTTTCTTT. The chain combines TRBV11-2 with TRBJ1-1, with 8 bases aligning to TRBD1. J lost 11 bases, V lost 4 bases, and 6 bases had no gene match. The CDR3 totals 12 residues. Germline V CDR1 and CDR2: SGHAT, FQNNGV.

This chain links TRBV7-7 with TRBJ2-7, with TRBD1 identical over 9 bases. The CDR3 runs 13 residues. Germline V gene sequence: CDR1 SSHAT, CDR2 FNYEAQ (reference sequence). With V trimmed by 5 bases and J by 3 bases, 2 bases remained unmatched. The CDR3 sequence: CASSPDRGYEQYF. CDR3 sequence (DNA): TGTGCCAGCAGCCCGGACAGGGGCTACGAGCAGTACTTC.

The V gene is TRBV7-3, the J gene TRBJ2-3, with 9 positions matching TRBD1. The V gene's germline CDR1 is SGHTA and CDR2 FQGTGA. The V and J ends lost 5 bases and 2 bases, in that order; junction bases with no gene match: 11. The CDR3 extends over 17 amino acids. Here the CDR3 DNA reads TGTGCCAGCAGCCCCGGGGACAGGGTAGGCTTCACAGATACGCAGTATTTT. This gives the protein CASSPGDRVGFTDTQYF.

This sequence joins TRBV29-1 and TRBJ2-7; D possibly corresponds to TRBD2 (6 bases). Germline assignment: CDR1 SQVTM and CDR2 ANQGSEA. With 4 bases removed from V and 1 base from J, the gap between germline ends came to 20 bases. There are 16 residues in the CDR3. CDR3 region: CSVVVGAGIGSYEQYF. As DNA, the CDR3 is TGCAGCGTTGTGGTGGGCGCGGGAATAGGGTCCTACGAGCAGTACTTC.

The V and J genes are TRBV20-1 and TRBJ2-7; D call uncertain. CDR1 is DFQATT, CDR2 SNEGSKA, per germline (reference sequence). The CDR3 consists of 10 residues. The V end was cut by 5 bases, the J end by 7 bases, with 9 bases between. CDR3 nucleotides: TGCAGTGCTGTTACTCTGGAGCAGTACTTC. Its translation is CSAVTLEQYF.

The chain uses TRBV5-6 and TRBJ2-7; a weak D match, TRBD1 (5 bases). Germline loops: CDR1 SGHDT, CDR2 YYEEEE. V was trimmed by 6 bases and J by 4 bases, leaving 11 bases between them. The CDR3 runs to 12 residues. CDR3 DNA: TGTGCCAGCAATCAGGGAAGATACGAGCAGTACTTC. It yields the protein CASNQGRYEQYF.

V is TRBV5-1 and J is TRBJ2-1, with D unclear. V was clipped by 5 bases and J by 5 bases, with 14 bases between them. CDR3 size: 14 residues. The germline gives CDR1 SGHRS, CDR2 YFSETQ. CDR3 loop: CASSPGLSDNEQFF. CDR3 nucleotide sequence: TGCGCCAGCAGTCCAGGTCTATCAGACAATGAGCAGTTCTTC.

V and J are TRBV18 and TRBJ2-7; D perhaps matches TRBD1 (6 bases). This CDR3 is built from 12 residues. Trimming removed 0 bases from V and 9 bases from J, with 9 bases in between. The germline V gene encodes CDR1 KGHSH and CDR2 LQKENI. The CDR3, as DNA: TGTGCCAGCTCACCACCTTCAGGGGTGCAGTACTTC. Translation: CASSPPSGVQYF.

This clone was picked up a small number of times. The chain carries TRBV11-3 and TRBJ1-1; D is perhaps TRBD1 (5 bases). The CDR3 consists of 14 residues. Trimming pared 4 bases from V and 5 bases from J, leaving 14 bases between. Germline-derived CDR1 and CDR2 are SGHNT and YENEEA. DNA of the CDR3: TGTGCCAGCAGCTCGGGACTTGCGGGGACTGAAGCTTTCTTT. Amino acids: CASSSGLAGTEAFF.

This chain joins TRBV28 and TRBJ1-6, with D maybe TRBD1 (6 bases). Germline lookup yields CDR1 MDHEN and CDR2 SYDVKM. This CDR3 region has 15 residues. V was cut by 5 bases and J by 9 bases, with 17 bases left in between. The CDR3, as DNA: TGTGCCAGCAGTCCCTCGACAGGCGAGAGTTCACCCCTCCACTTT. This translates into CASSPSTGESSPLHF.

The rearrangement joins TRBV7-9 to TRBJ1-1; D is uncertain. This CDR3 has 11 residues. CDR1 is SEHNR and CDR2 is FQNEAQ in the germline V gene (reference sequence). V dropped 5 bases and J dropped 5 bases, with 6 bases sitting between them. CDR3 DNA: TGTGCCAGCAGCCCCGGGACTGAAGCTTTCTTT. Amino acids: CASSPGTEAFF.

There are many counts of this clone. In nucleotides, the CDR3 is TGTGCCAGCAGCCAAGAACAGGGCGGTAGCACAGATACGCAGTATTTT. Its protein is CASSQEQGGSTDTQYF. The rearrangement uses TRBV3-1 (or the pseudogene TRBV3-2) and TRBJ2-3, with a possible D match to TRBD1 (6 bases). V was cut by 0 bases and J by 0 bases, with 10 bases left in between. Germline V gives CDR1 LGHDT, CDR2 YNNKEL (reference sequence). This CDR3 has 16 amino acids.

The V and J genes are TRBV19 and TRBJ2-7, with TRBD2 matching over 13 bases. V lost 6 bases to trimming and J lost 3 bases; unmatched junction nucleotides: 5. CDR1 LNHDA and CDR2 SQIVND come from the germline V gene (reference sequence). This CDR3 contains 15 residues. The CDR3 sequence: CASSIGTSGIYEQYF. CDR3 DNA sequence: TGTGCCAGTAGCATCGGGACTAGCGGGATCTACGAGCAGTACTTC.

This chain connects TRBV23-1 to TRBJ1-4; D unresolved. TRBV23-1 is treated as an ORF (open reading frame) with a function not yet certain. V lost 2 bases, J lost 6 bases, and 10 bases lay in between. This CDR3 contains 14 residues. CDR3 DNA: TGCGCCAGCAGTCAACCTCTAGTTGATGAAAAACTGTTTTTT. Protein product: CASSQPLVDEKLFF.

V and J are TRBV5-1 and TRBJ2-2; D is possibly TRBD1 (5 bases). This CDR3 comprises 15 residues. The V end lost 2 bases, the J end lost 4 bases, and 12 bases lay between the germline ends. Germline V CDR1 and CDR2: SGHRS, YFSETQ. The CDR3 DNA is TGCGCCAGCAGCTTCAGCCAGGGTAGCACCGGGGAGCTGTTTTTT. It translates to CASSFSQGSTGELFF. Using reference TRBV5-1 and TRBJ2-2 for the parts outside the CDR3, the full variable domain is KAGVTQTPRYLIKTRGQQVTLSCSPISGHRSVSWYQQTPGQGLQFLFEYFSETQRNKGNFPGRFSGRQFSNSRSEMNVSTLELGDSALYLCASSFSQGSTGELFFGEGSRLTVL.

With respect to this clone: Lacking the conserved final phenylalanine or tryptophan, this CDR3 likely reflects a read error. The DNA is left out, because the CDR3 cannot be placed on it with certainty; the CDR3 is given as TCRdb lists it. CDR3 sequence: CASSYSRGPLSL. The chain links TRBV6-5 to TRBJ1-2; the D call TRBD1 from the table was never checked on the DNA. Germline loops: CDR1 MNHEY, CDR2 SVGAGI. Both ends counted, the CDR3 spans 12 residues.

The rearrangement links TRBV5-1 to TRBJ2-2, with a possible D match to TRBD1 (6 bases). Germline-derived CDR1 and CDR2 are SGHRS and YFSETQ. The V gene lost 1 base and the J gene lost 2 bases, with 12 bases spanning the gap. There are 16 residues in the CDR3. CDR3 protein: CASSLIGGGNTGELFF. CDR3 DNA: TGCGCCAGCAGCTTGATAGGGGGTGGTAACACCGGGGAGCTGTTTTTT.

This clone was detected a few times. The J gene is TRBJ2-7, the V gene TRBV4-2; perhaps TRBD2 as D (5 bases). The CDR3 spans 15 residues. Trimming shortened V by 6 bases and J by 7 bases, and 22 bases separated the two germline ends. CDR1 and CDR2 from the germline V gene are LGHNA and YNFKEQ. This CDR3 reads CASSRRPSSGNEQYF. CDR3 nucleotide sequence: TGTGCCAGCAGTCGGCGGCCTAGCAGTGGCAATGAGCAGTACTTC.

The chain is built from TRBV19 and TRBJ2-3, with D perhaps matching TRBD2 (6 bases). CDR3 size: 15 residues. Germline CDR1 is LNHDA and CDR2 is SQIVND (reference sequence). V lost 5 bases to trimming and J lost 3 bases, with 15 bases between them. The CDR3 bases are TGTGCCAGTAGTCCTCGGGACTTGGGAACAGATACGCAGTATTTT. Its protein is CASSPRDLGTDTQYF. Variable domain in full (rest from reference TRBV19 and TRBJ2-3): DGGITQSPKYLFRKEGQNVTLSCEQNLNHDAMYWYRQDPGQGLRLIYYSQIVNDFQKGDIAEGYSVSREKKESFPLTVTSAQKNPTAFYLCASSPRDLGTDTQYFGPGTRLTVL.

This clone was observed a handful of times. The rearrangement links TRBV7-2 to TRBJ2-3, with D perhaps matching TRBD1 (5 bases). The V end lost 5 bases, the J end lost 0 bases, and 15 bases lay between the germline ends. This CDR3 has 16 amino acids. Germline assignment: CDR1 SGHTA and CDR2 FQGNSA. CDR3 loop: CASSPSTDSSTDTQYF. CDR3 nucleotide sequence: TGTGCCAGCAGCCCCTCGACAGACTCTAGCACAGATACGCAGTATTTT.

The CDR3 coding sequence is TGTGCCAGTAGTCCTACAGGGGGCAGAAGTCAGACCCAGTACTTC. Protein sequence: CASSPTGGRSQTQYF. The rearrangement links TRBV19 to TRBJ2-5; 9 bases match TRBD1. V shed 5 bases, J shed 6 bases, and the junction held 10 bases outside the gene matches. From germline, CDR1 is LNHDA and CDR2 SQIVND (reference sequence). There are 15 residues in the CDR3. Filled out from reference TRBV19 and TRBJ2-5, the complete variable domain reads DGGITQSPKYLFRKEGQNVTLSCEQNLNHDAMYWYRQDPGQGLRLIYYSQIVNDFQKGDIAEGYSVSREKKESFPLTVTSAQKNPTAFYLCASSPTGGRSQTQYFGPGTRLLVL.

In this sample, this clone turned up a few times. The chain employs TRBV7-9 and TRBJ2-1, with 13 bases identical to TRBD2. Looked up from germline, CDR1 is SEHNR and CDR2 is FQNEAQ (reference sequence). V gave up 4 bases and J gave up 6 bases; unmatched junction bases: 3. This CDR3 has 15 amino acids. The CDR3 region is CASSSGTSGTNEQFF. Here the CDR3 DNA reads TGTGCCAGCAGCTCCGGGACTAGCGGGACCAATGAGCAGTTCTTC. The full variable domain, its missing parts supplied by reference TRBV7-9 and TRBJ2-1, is DTGVSQNPRHKITKRGQNVTFRCDPISEHNRLYWYRQTLGQGPEFLTYFQNEAQLEKSRLLSDRFSAERPKGSFSTLEIQRTEQGDSAMYLCASSSGTSGTNEQFFGPGTRLTVL.

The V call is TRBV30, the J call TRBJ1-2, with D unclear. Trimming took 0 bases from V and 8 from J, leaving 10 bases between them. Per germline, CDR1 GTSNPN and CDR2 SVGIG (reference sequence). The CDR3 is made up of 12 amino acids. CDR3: CAWSVPGGGYTF. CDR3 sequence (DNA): TGTGCCTGGAGTGTTCCAGGTGGCGGCTACACCTTC.

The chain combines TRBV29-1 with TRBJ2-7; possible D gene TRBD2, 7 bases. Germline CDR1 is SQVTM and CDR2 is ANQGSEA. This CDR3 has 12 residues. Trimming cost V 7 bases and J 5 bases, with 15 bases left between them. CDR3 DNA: TGCAGCGGGCGGGGGCAGGGCGACGAGCAGTACTTC. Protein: CSGRGQGDEQYF.

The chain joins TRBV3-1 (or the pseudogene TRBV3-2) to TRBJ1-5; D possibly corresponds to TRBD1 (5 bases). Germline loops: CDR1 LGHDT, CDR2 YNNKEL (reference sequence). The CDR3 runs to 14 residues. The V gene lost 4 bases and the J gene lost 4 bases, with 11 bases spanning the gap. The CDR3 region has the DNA TGTGCCAGCAGCCTCGGACGACAGAATCAGCCCCAGCATTTT. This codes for CASSLGRQNQPQHF.

The CDR3 sequence is CASNPPGSYEQYF. The CDR3 region has the DNA TGTGCCAGCAACCCCCCGGGCTCCTACGAGCAGTACTTC. The chain uses TRBV6-5 and TRBJ2-7; D is unclear. V dropped 7 bases and J dropped 0 bases, with 10 bases sitting between them. Germline V CDR1 and CDR2: MNHEY, SVGAGI. The length of the CDR3 is 13 residues.

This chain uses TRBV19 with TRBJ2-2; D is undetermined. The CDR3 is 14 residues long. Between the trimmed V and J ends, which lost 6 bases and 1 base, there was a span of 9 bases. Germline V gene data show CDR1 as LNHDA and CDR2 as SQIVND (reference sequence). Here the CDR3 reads CASRRIQNTGELFF. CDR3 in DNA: TGTGCCAGTAGACGAATACAGAACACCGGGGAGCTGTTTTTT.